This T cell receptor (beta chain) was sequenced in a study of blood T cell repertoires in COVID-19. As processed by the authors: From reference gene primer amplification, estimates of nucleated cell counts were derived. The table came from immunoSEQ multiplex PCR; TCRdb's copy has only in-frame clones and leaves some out. The V and J calls and clone size come from that table; D and trimming were worked out from the DNA. The sample yields 180,000 or so clones, approximately 85% seen once. Germline assignment: CDR1 SGHTA and CDR2 FQGNSA. The CDR3 totals 13 residues. The V and J ends lost 2 bases and 4 bases respectively, with 8 bases between them.

The source material was peripheral blood. The TCR originated in a man between 60 and 75 years old who had recovered from COVID-19. This chain connects TRBV7-2 to TRBJ1-2, with D possibly matching TRBD1 (5 bases). The CDR3, as DNA: TGTGCCAGCAGCTTATGGGGCAGCTATGGCTACACCTTC. Protein sequence: CASSLWGSYGYTF.